What follows describes a single TCR beta chain. Its specificity is not known. Method: immunoSEQ multiplex PCR; TCRdb's copy keeps in-frame clones and lacks some. This repertoire shows almost 200,000 clones, about 81% found once; its top ten account for 1% to 1.5%. The V gene's germline CDR1 is LNHDA and CDR2 SQIVND (reference sequence). Trimming took off 3 bases at V and 7 bases at J, with 16 bases between the two ends. The CDR3 consists of 14 residues. From the roughly 110-subject validation cohort, which was separate from the roughly 700-subject first cohort, the donors were drawn. This entry is derived from a study of cytomegalovirus exposure and HLA in healthy donors. The study, taken as a whole, reports: Both high specificity and high sensitivity reportedly marked the classifier's diagnosis of cytomegalovirus status. Cytomegalovirus-associated TCR beta chains were listed, numbering some 180.

This clonotype was sampled from a woman in her 30s in good health and CMV-seronegative. This rearrangement joins TRBV19 to TRBJ2-7, with D possibly matching TRBD2 (6 bases). The specimen sequenced was PBMCs. The CDR3 here is CASSISASALEQYF. CDR3 bases: TGTGCCAGTAGTATTTCGGCTAGCGCTCTGGAGCAGTACTTC.